This record covers a single TCR beta chain. The antigen remains undetermined. This sample stems from a study of OX40 agonist ivuxolimab in advanced cancers. Across the whole study: Patients were dosed intravenously with ivuxolimab at 0.01 to 10 mg/kg every 2 weeks. General observations from the study: Low normalized T-cell clonal expansion was also seen in some nonresponders. Partial responders at 0.1-3.0 mg/kg had among the lowest clonal expansion. Mean expanded clone counts were higher in CD8+ than CD4+ T cells.

Profiling relied on immunoSEQ multiplex PCR, and the TCRdb table lists in-frame clones only, not all of them. This sample yields under 55,000 clones, of which about 93% are seen a single time; approximately 24% belongs to the top ten. J gave up 0 bases and V 6 bases, and 11 bases lay outside the gene matches. The germline V gene has CDR1 MNHGY and CDR2 SVAAGI. The CDR3 is 19 amino acids. The sample in question was CD4+ or CD8+ T cells sorted from blood, obtained in a trial of the OX40 agonist ivuxolimab. This rearrangement joins TRBV6-9 to TRBJ2-2; 12 bases fit TRBD2. The receptor was derived from an adult with an advanced solid tumor such as melanoma, head and neck, liver or kidney cancer. In DNA form, the CDR3 reads TGTGCCAGCAGGGGGTCCGAGGGACTAGCGGGCTCGAACACCGGGGAGCTGTTTTTT. Translation: CASRGSEGLAGSNTGELFF.